The clone carrying this T cell receptor (beta chain) was detected once. PCR involved 60 Vbeta and 13 Jbeta primers. This table comes from immunoSEQ multiplex PCR, and its TCRdb copy is limited to in-frame clones, with some not included. The data show about 170,000 clones, 75% to 80% seen once. The sample is drawn from a study of cytomegalovirus exposure and HLA in healthy donors. V gave up 7 bases and J gave up 4 bases, with 19 bases separating them. CDR1 is MNHNY, CDR2 SVGAGI, per germline (reference sequence). CDR3 size: 15 residues. The sequenced sample was PBMCs. The chain couples TRBV6-6 to TRBJ1-2, with D maybe TRBD1 (6 bases). This TCR was sampled from a woman between 50 and 59 years old in good health and CMV-seropositive. This CDR3 reads CASTIPSRGPYGYTF. DNA for the CDR3: TGTGCCAGCACTATCCCAAGCAGGGGACCCTATGGCTACACCTTC.